These T cell receptor beta chains were read from a single sample in a study of blood T cells in healthy people across ages. TCRdb recomputed calls from the 5' RACE reads with MiXCR, one row per CDR3 protein. This table has 550,000 to 750,000 distinct CDR3 sequences, about 21% appearing once. Sequencing used blood. The receptors here all came from a man aged 70 or older in good health. CDR3s include the opening cysteine and the closing phenylalanine or tryptophan. The D gene is left open where the match is weak. Clone size is stated in some rows and not others, as once, few, many or a class when expanded.

v_call: TRBV9
j_call: TRBJ2-2
d_call: NA
clone_size: NA
cdr3_nt: TGTGCCAGCAGCGTAGCTTTGAACACCGGGGAGCTGTTTTTT
cdr3_aa: CASSVALNTGELFF

v_call: TRBV25-1
j_call: TRBJ2-5
d_call: NA
clone_size: NA
cdr3_nt: TGTGCCAGCAGTGATCTTGGGGAGACCCAGTACTTC
cdr3_aa: CASSDLGETQYF

v_call: TRBV7-2
j_call: TRBJ2-1
d_call: NA
clone_size: few
cdr3_nt: TGTGCCAGCAGCTTAGCGATAGTGGGAGGCCCCTACAATGAGCAGTTCTTC
cdr3_aa: CASSLAIVGGPYNEQFF

v_call: TRBV5-1
j_call: TRBJ1-1
d_call: TRBD1
clone_size: once
cdr3_nt: TGCGCCAGCAGCCTGGGACAGCAAGCTTTCTTT
cdr3_aa: CASSLGQQAFF

v_call: TRBV4-1
j_call: TRBJ2-4
d_call: NA
clone_size: NA
cdr3_nt: TGCGCCAGCAGCCAAGTCGGGACTAAAAACATTCAGTACTTC
cdr3_aa: CASSQVGTKNIQYF

v_call: TRBV28
j_call: TRBJ2-7
d_call: TRBD2
clone_size: few
cdr3_nt: TGTGCCAGCACCTTAGTCCCTTCAGCGGGAAGGGGCGAGCAGTACTTC
cdr3_aa: CASTLVPSAGRGEQYF

v_call: TRBV29-1
j_call: TRBJ1-2
d_call: TRBD1
clone_size: NA
cdr3_nt: TGCAGCGTTGAAAAGACAGGGTCCGGCTATGGCTACACCTTC
cdr3_aa: CSVEKTGSGYGYTF

v_call: TRBV10-3
j_call: TRBJ2-5
d_call: NA
clone_size: few
cdr3_nt: TGTGCCATCAGTGAGGGTCAGGGACTGTACTTC
cdr3_aa: CAISEGQGLYF

v_call: TRBV3-1
j_call: TRBJ1-3
d_call: NA
clone_size: few
cdr3_nt: TGTGCCAGCAGCCACCGGACAGCTATACGATCCTCTGGAAACACCATATATTTT
cdr3_aa: CASSHRTAIRSSGNTIYF

v_call: TRBV7-9
j_call: TRBJ2-5
d_call: NA
clone_size: few
cdr3_nt: TGTGCCAGCAGCTTAGGAATTACTAGCAAGACCCAGTACTTC
cdr3_aa: CASSLGITSKTQYF

v_call: TRBV5-1
j_call: TRBJ2-5
d_call: NA
clone_size: few
cdr3_nt: TGCGCCAGCAGCTTGGGGACAGCCCCGTACCAAGAGACCCAGTACTTC
cdr3_aa: CASSLGTAPYQETQYF

v_call: TRBV29-1
j_call: TRBJ1-5
d_call: NA
clone_size: few
cdr3_nt: TGCAGCGTTGACACGGGAAAGGGTCAGCCCCAGCATTTT
cdr3_aa: CSVDTGKGQPQHF

v_call: TRBV7-9
j_call: TRBJ2-7
d_call: NA
clone_size: few
cdr3_nt: TGTGCTGGGGAGACAATCTTATACGAGCAGTACTTC
cdr3_aa: CAGETILYEQYF

v_call: TRBV12-3/TRBV12-4
j_call: TRBJ2-1
d_call: NA
clone_size: NA
cdr3_nt: TGTGCCAGCAGTTTTCCTTATGGGGGCCACAATGAGCAGTTCTTC
cdr3_aa: CASSFPYGGHNEQFF

v_call: TRBV20-1
j_call: TRBJ1-4
d_call: NA
clone_size: NA
cdr3_nt: TGCAGTGCTGATCAGGGTGCTGAGGAAAAACTGTTTTTT
cdr3_aa: CSADQGAEEKLFF

v_call: TRBV7-9
j_call: TRBJ1-2
d_call: NA
clone_size: many
cdr3_nt: TGTGCCAGCAGCTCAGTTGCTTATGGCTACACCTTC
cdr3_aa: CASSSVAYGYTF

v_call: TRBV6-2/TRBV6-3
j_call: TRBJ2-2
d_call: TRBD1
clone_size: few
cdr3_nt: TGTGCCAGCAGTACATGGACAGGCGGCGGGGAGCTGTTTTTT
cdr3_aa: CASSTWTGGGELFF

v_call: TRBV5-6
j_call: TRBJ1-2
d_call: TRBD1
clone_size: few
cdr3_nt: TGTGCCAGCAGCCCGGGACAGCCCCACTATGGCTACACCTTC
cdr3_aa: CASSPGQPHYGYTF

v_call: TRBV5-1
j_call: TRBJ2-2
d_call: NA
clone_size: few
cdr3_nt: TGCGCCAGCAGCCCCTTTTGGGACACCGGGGAGCTGTTTTTT
cdr3_aa: CASSPFWDTGELFF

v_call: TRBV20-1
j_call: TRBJ2-3
d_call: TRBD2
clone_size: NA
cdr3_nt: TGCAGTGCGCGTCCCGGGACTAGCGCGACAGATACGCAGTATTTT
cdr3_aa: CSARPGTSATDTQYF

v_call: TRBV20-1
j_call: TRBJ2-5
d_call: NA
clone_size: NA
cdr3_nt: TGCAGTGCTTCTCCTGGGGGGGCGGAAGAGACCCAGTACTTC
cdr3_aa: CSASPGGAEETQYF

v_call: TRBV2
j_call: TRBJ2-1
d_call: NA
clone_size: many
cdr3_nt: TGTGCCAGCGAGAAGGGGACCCTCCTGGACCATGAGCAGTTCTTC
cdr3_aa: CASEKGTLLDHEQFF

v_call: TRBV18
j_call: TRBJ1-2
d_call: TRBD1
clone_size: NA
cdr3_nt: TGTGCCAGCTCACCATCAGGGGGCGCGGACTATGGCTACACCTTC
cdr3_aa: CASSPSGGADYGYTF

v_call: TRBV28
j_call: TRBJ2-1
d_call: TRBD2
clone_size: many
cdr3_nt: TGTGCCAGCAGTTTTTTAGCGGGAGTCTACAATGAGCAGTTCTTC
cdr3_aa: CASSFLAGVYNEQFF

v_call: TRBV21-1
j_call: TRBJ1-4
d_call: NA
clone_size: NA
cdr3_nt: TGTGCCAGCAGCAAAAGGAGGACTAATGAAAAACTGTTTTTT
cdr3_aa: CASSKRRTNEKLFF

v_call: TRBV4-3
j_call: TRBJ2-5
d_call: TRBD1
clone_size: NA
cdr3_nt: TGCGCCAGCAGCCCCCGTGGGACAGGGGACCAAGAGACCCAGTACTTC
cdr3_aa: CASSPRGTGDQETQYF

v_call: TRBV5-1
j_call: TRBJ2-2
d_call: TRBD1
clone_size: few
cdr3_nt: TGCGCCAGCAGCCAGGGACAGGGGAAGAACACCGGGGAGCTGTTTTTT
cdr3_aa: CASSQGQGKNTGELFF

v_call: TRBV5-1
j_call: TRBJ2-6
d_call: NA
clone_size: NA
cdr3_nt: TGCGCCAGCAGCTTGGATCAGGTTGGTGGGGCCAACGTCCTGACTTTC
cdr3_aa: CASSLDQVGGANVLTF

v_call: TRBV7-9
j_call: TRBJ1-6
d_call: NA
clone_size: few
cdr3_nt: TGTGCCAGCAGCTTAGTAGCAGGGGTTGGTTCACCCCTCCACTTT
cdr3_aa: CASSLVAGVGSPLHF

v_call: TRBV11-2
j_call: TRBJ2-3
d_call: NA
clone_size: NA
cdr3_nt: TGTGCCAGCAGGCAGGGGGATACGCAGTATTTT
cdr3_aa: CASRQGDTQYF

v_call: TRBV9
j_call: TRBJ2-3
d_call: TRBD2
clone_size: NA
cdr3_nt: TGTGCCAGCAGCGTAGGGACTAGAAGCACAGATACGCAGTATTTT
cdr3_aa: CASSVGTRSTDTQYF

v_call: TRBV28
j_call: TRBJ2-7
d_call: NA
clone_size: few
cdr3_nt: TGTGCCAGCAGTGGGGTCTACGAGCAGTACTTC
cdr3_aa: CASSGVYEQYF

v_call: TRBV29-1
j_call: TRBJ2-7
d_call: NA
clone_size: NA
cdr3_nt: TGCAGCGTTGAAGACGGCGACGAGCAGTACTTC
cdr3_aa: CSVEDGDEQYF

v_call: TRBV10-2
j_call: TRBJ2-1
d_call: TRBD2
clone_size: few
cdr3_nt: TGCGCCAGCAAAGGGACTAGCGGGAGTGGTGAGCAGTTCTTC
cdr3_aa: CASKGTSGSGEQFF

v_call: TRBV7-9
j_call: TRBJ2-3
d_call: TRBD2
clone_size: few
cdr3_nt: TGTGCCAGCAGCTCCCTTAGCGGGGAGGTTGCAGATACGCAGTATTTT
cdr3_aa: CASSSLSGEVADTQYF

v_call: TRBV11-2
j_call: TRBJ2-7
d_call: NA
clone_size: few
cdr3_nt: TGTGCCAGCAGCTTAGAGAAGGGGGTCCACGAGCAGTACTTC
cdr3_aa: CASSLEKGVHEQYF

v_call: TRBV7-9
j_call: TRBJ2-7
d_call: NA
clone_size: many
cdr3_nt: TGTGCCAGCAGCCCAACAACCGGACGGGCTTACGAGCAGTACTTC
cdr3_aa: CASSPTTGRAYEQYF

v_call: TRBV18
j_call: TRBJ2-7
d_call: NA
clone_size: NA
cdr3_nt: TGTGCCAGCTCATCGAGCGTGGGGGAGTGGGAGCAGTACTTC
cdr3_aa: CASSSSVGEWEQYF

v_call: TRBV20-1
j_call: TRBJ2-1
d_call: TRBD2
clone_size: NA
cdr3_nt: TGCAGTGCTACACCCGGACTAGCGGGAATCAATGAGCAGTTCTTC
cdr3_aa: CSATPGLAGINEQFF

v_call: TRBV19
j_call: TRBJ2-3
d_call: TRBD2
clone_size: few
cdr3_nt: TGTGCCAGTAGTTCTCGGACTAGCGGGACCTCAGATACGCAGTATTTT
cdr3_aa: CASSSRTSGTSDTQYF

v_call: TRBV29-1
j_call: TRBJ1-3
d_call: NA
clone_size: NA
cdr3_nt: TGCAGCGTTGAAGTCTACTCTGGAAACACCATATATTTT
cdr3_aa: CSVEVYSGNTIYF

v_call: TRBV25-1
j_call: TRBJ1-3
d_call: NA
clone_size: few
cdr3_nt: TGTGCCAGCAGCCTTGCGGGGGGTCCTGGAAACACCATATATTTT
cdr3_aa: CASSLAGGPGNTIYF

v_call: TRBV24-1
j_call: TRBJ2-3
d_call: NA
clone_size: many
cdr3_nt: TGTGCCACCAGTGATCGCGGGAGCACAGATACGCAGTATTTT
cdr3_aa: CATSDRGSTDTQYF

v_call: TRBV29-1
j_call: TRBJ2-1
d_call: TRBD1
clone_size: few
cdr3_nt: TGCAGCGCACGACAGGGGGCTGCAAATGAGCAGTTCTTC
cdr3_aa: CSARQGAANEQFF

v_call: TRBV6-1
j_call: TRBJ1-1
d_call: NA
clone_size: few
cdr3_nt: TGTGCCAGCACCGAAGGCCGGGGGACTGAAGCTTTCTTT
cdr3_aa: CASTEGRGTEAFF

v_call: TRBV7-2
j_call: TRBJ2-5
d_call: NA
clone_size: NA
cdr3_nt: TGTGCCAGCAGCTTAGCAGCCAGGGACGAAGAGACCCAGTACTTC
cdr3_aa: CASSLAARDEETQYF

v_call: TRBV12-3/TRBV12-4
j_call: TRBJ2-1
d_call: TRBD1
clone_size: NA
cdr3_nt: TGTGCCAGCAGTTTAGACGGGACAGGGGGCAGGGAGCAGTTCTTC
cdr3_aa: CASSLDGTGGREQFF

v_call: TRBV20-1
j_call: TRBJ2-7
d_call: NA
clone_size: few
cdr3_nt: TGCAGCGCTAGAGATCCGGCTAGCAGCGAGCAGTACTTC
cdr3_aa: CSARDPASSEQYF